This T cell receptor (beta chain) derives from a study of neurological immune-mediated disorders. Study-level background: The approximately 34 multiple sclerosis patients comprised approximately 30 relapsing-remitting and 3 secondary progressive cases. Overall study findings and caveats: There was no clinical or MRI feature that showed an association with the multiple sclerosis repertoire cluster.

This clonotype was recorded at least ten times. Its antigen remains unknown. TCRdb re-derived calls from the 5' RACE reads in MiXCR, one entry per CDR3 protein. The table shows 80,000 to 100,000 distinct CDR3 sequences, with roughly 3.5% occurring only once. The receptor was derived from a woman aged 50 to 65 with multiple sclerosis. Sample: PBMCs.

The CDR3 nucleotides read TGCAGTGCTAGAGGGGGGGCTGGGGCCAACGTCCTGACTTTC. This sequence encodes CSARGGAGANVLTF. The V call is TRBV20-1, the J call TRBJ2-6; TRBD2 is a possible D gene (6 bases). The V end lost 1 base, the J end lost 2 bases, and 6 bases lay between the germline ends. Germline values: CDR1 DFQATT, CDR2 SNEGSKA (reference sequence). This CDR3 contains 14 residues.